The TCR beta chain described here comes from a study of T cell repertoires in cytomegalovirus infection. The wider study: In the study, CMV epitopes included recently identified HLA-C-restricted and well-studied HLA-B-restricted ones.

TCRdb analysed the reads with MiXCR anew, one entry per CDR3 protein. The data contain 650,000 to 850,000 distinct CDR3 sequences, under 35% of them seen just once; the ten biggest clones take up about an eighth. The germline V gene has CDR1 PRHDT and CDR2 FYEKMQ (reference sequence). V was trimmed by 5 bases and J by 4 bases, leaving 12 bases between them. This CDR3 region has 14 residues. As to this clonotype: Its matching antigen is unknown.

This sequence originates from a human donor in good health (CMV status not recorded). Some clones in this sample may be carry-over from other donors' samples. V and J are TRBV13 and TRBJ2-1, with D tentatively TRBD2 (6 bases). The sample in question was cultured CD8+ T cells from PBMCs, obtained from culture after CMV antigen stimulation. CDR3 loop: CASSEGLKYNEQFF. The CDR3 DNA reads TGTGCCAGCAGCGAGGGACTGAAATACAATGAGCAGTTCTTC.